This TCR beta chain was documented in a study of CD8+ T cells in alopecia areata. Germline loops: CDR1 SGDLS, CDR2 YYNGEE. There are 15 residues in the CDR3. Trimming pared 2 bases from V and 1 base from J, leaving 11 bases between. Study outcomes and limitations: Mice showed TCR sharing more clearly than patients did, possibly owing to HLA. An increase in clonality over normal scalp was evident in lesional scalp, especially alopecia totalis/universalis. Besides other cells, scalp samples also yield sequences of resident alphabeta T cells from normal skin.

As the sequencing template, cDNA was produced by extracting RNA and reverse transcribing it. The assay was immunoSEQ multiplex PCR, and TCRdb's table has in-frame clones only and misses some. This repertoire shows about 110,000 clones, around 59% found once; its top ten account for 20% to 25%. Both CD4+ and CD8+ T cells were separated by sorting PBMCs. For this clone: Its antigen is not known.

The sequencing input was CD8+ T cells sorted from blood. The V and J genes are TRBV9 and TRBJ2-3; D might be TRBD1 or TRBD2, each matching 5 bases. This TCR was sampled from a human donor in good health. The CDR3 here is CASSVGTLGTDTQYF. DNA of the CDR3: TGTGCCAGCAGCGTGGGGACCCTTGGCACAGATACGCAGTATTTT.